This entry features one T cell receptor (beta chain) sequence. Compared with germline, one end of the junction differs, possibly owing to a read error. MiXCR was run by TCRdb on the RT-PCR reads, yielding one entry per CDR3 protein. The table lists approximately 570,000 distinct CDR3 sequences, around 8% of them singletons. The CDR3 is 14 amino acids. CDR1 is ENHRY, CDR2 SYGVKD, per germline. This sample stems from a study of response to subunit inactivated influenza vaccine. The sequence was collected from a man aged 50-75 years who received an inactivated influenza vaccine. This chain uses TRBV10-3 with TRBJ1-2, with a weak D call TRBD1 (5 bases). Sequencing used PBMCs from blood, obtained less than 30 months after vaccination. CDR3 nucleotide sequence: TGTGCCATCAGTGAATACGGAGGGGCAGTTGGCTACGCCTTC. Its protein is CAISEYGGAVGYAF.